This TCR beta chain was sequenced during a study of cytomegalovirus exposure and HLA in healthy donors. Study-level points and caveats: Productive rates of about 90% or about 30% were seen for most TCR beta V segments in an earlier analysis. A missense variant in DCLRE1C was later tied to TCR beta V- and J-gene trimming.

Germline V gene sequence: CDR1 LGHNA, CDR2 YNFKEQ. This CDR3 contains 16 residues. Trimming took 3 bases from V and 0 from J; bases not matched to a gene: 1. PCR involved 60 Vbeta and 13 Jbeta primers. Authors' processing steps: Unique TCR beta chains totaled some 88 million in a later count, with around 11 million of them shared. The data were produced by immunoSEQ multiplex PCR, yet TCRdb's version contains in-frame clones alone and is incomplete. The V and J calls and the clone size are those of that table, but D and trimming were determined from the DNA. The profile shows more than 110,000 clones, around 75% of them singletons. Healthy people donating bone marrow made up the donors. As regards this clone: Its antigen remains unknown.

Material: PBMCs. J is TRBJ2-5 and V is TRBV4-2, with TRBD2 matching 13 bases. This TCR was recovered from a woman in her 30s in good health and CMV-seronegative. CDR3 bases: TGTGCCAGCAGCCAGACTAGCGGGAGGTACCAAGAGACCCAGTACTTC. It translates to CASSQTSGRYQETQYF.